This T cell receptor beta chain was captured in a study of cytomegalovirus exposure and HLA in healthy donors. Profiling relied on immunoSEQ multiplex PCR, and the TCRdb table lists in-frame clones only, not all of them. This sample has approximately 70,000 clones, with 94% found just once. The CDR3 covers 14 residues. CDR1 MNHNS and CDR2 SASEGT come from the germline V gene. The V end lost 3 bases, the J end lost 0 bases, and 9 bases lay between the germline ends. Specimen: PBMCs. The clonotype originates from a woman in her late teens or twenties in good health and CMV-seropositive. This sequence joins TRBV6-1 and TRBJ2-7; D is undetermined. The CDR3: CASSDQASSYEQYF. DNA for the CDR3: TGTGCCAGCAGTGACCAGGCCTCCTCCTACGAGCAGTACTTC.